This T cell receptor (beta chain) was documented in a study of shared clonotypes between healthy human individuals. Terminally differentiated effector memory CD45RA+ cells were excluded from the naive CD8 cells, which were CD45RO-negative and positively selected for CCR7. The assay was immunoSEQ multiplex PCR, and TCRdb's table has in-frame clones only and misses some. The table has roughly 2.1 million clones, about 92% seen once. Trimming removed 2 bases from V and 4 bases from J, with 17 bases in between. This CDR3 is 17 amino acids long. The germline gives CDR1 PRHDT, CDR2 FYEKMQ (reference sequence).

This rearrangement joins TRBV13 to TRBJ1-4; no definite D call. The specimen was naive CD8+ T cells from PBMCs. The receptor comes from a man aged 18 to 29 in good health. Some clones in this sample may be carry-over from other donors' samples. CDR3 sequence reads: CASSLKLGGKGNEKLFF. For the CDR3, the DNA is TGTGCCAGCAGCTTAAAGTTGGGTGGGAAGGGTAATGAAAAACTGTTTTTT.